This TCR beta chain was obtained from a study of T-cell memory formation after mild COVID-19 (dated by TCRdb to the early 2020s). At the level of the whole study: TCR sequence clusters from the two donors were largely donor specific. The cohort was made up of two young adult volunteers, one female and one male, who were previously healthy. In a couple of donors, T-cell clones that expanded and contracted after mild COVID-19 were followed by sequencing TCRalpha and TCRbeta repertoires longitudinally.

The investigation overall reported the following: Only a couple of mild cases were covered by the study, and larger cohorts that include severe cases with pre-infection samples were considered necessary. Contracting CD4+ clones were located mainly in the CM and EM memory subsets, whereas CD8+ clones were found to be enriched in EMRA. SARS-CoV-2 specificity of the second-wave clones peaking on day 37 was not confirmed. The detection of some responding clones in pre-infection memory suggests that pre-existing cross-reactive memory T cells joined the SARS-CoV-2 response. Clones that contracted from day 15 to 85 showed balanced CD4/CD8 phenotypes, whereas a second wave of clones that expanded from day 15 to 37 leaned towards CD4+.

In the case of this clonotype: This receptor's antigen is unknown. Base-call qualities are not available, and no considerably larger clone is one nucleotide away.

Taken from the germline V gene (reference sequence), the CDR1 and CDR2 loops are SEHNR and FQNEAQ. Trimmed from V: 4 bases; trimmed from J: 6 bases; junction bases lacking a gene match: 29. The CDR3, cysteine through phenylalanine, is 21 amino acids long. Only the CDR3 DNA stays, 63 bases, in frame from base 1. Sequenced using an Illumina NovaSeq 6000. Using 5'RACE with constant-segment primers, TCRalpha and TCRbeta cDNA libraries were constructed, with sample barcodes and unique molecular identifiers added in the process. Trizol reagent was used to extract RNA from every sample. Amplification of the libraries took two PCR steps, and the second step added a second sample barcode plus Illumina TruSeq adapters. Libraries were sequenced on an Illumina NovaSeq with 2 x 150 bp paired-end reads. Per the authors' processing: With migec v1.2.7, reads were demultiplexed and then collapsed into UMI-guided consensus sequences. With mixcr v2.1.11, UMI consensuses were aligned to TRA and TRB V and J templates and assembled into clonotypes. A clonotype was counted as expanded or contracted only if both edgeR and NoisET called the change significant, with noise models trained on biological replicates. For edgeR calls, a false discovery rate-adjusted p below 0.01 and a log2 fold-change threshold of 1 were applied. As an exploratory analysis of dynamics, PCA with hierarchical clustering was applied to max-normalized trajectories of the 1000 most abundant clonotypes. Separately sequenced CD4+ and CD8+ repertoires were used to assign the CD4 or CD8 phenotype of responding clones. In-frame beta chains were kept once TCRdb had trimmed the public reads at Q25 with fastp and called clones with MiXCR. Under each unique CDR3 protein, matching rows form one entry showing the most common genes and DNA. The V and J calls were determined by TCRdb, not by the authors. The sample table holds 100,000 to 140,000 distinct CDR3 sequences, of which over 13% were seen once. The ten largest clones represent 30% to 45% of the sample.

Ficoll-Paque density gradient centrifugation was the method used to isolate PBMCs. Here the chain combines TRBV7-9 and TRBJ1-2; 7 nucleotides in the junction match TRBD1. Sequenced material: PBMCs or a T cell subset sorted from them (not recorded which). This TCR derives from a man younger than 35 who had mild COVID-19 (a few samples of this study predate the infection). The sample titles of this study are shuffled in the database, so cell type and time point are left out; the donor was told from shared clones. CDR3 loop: CASSSKLIWQQTGHRTDGYTF. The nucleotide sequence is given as TGTGCCAGCAGCTCGAAGTTAATTTGGCAGCAGACAGGGCACAGAACTGATGGCTACACCTTC.